The 7 T cell receptor beta chains given below trace back to one sample, sequenced in a study of technical replicates of blood from a handful of donors. Clones were read by immunoSEQ multiplex PCR, and TCRdb kept only the in-frame ones, dropping some. This table has approximately 68,000 clones, 95% to 97% appearing once. Sequenced sample: T cells isolated from PBMCs. These receptors all stem from a human donor in good health.

This sequence joins TRBV4-1 and TRBJ1-4; possibly TRBD1 for D (6 bases). Trimming shortened V by 4 bases and J by 8 bases, and 11 bases separated the two germline ends. Per the germline V gene, CDR1 is MGHRA and CDR2 is YSYEKL. The CDR3 consists of 13 residues. The CDR3 DNA reads as TGCGCCAGCAGCCTACAGGGCAAGGAAAAACTGTTTTTT. Protein: CASSLQGKEKLFF.

The V and J genes are TRBV30 and TRBJ1-5; TRBD1 aligns across 7 bases. Germline values: CDR1 GTSNPN, CDR2 SVGIG (reference sequence). Germline trimming cut 3 bases from V and 2 bases from J; bases unmatched to any gene: 13. This CDR3 has 17 amino acids. The CDR3 spells CAWSRFGQARGNQPQHF. The CDR3 bases are TGTGCCTGGAGCCGATTCGGACAGGCGAGGGGCAATCAGCCCCAGCATTTT.

J is TRBJ2-1 and V is TRBV19; 8 positions agree with TRBD2. With 6 bases clipped from V and 5 bases from J, the junction kept 15 bases outside the gene matches. Germline V gene sequence: CDR1 LNHDA, CDR2 SQIVND (reference sequence). The CDR3 totals 17 residues. CDR3: CASRRGSGNLFHNEQFF. The CDR3 bases are TGTGCCAGTAGAAGAGGTAGCGGGAATTTGTTTCACAATGAGCAGTTCTTC.

CDR3 protein: CASSSDRENTEAFF. In nucleotides, the CDR3 is TGTGCCAGCAGCTCCGACAGGGAGAACACTGAAGCTTTCTTT. The genes are TRBV5-6 and TRBJ1-1, with TRBD1 matching over 7 bases. The ends lost 3 bases at V and 1 base at J; junction bases unmatched: 3. The CDR3 is made up of 14 amino acids. The V gene's germline CDR1 is SGHDT and CDR2 YYEEEE.

The chain has TRBV5-1 and TRBJ1-4; 7 nucleotides align to TRBD1. The CDR3 length is 15 residues. Germline lookup yields CDR1 SGHRS and CDR2 YFSETQ. Losses at the gene ends were 4 bases for V and 10 bases for J; bases not matched to a gene: 13. The DNA for the CDR3 is TGCGCCAGCAGCCATACAGGGGAAGGGTCCGGAAAACTGTTTTTT. Translation: CASSHTGEGSGKLFF.

The genes are TRBV15 and TRBJ1-2; possible D gene TRBD1, 6 bases. Germline assignment: CDR1 LNHNV and CDR2 YYDKDF (reference sequence). V lost 6 bases and J 3 bases, leaving 11 bases between the germline ends. The CDR3 extends over 13 amino acids. The CDR3: CATSPDRYYGYTF. The CDR3 DNA follows: TGTGCCACCAGTCCGGACAGATACTATGGCTACACCTTC.

The chain is built from TRBV5-1 and TRBJ2-2, with D possibly being TRBD2 (6 bases). This CDR3 spans 18 amino acids. Germline CDR1 reads SGHRS; CDR2 reads YFSETQ. Trimming removed 6 bases from V and 4 bases from J, with 25 bases in between. The DNA of the CDR3 is TGCGCCAGCAACCCCTCCGGAGCGGGTACTTCGGGCACCGGGGAGCTGTTTTTT. It codes for CASNPSGAGTSGTGELFF. The full variable domain, rest sourced from reference TRBV5-1 and TRBJ2-2, is KAGVTQTPRYLIKTRGQQVTLSCSPISGHRSVSWYQQTPGQGLQFLFEYFSETQRNKGNFPGRFSGRQFSNSRSEMNVSTLELGDSALYLCASNPSGAGTSGTGELFFGEGSRLTVL.